This TCR beta chain was recorded in a study of CD4 and CD8 cells across lung adenocarcinoma regions. Donors had localized lung adenocarcinoma, a non-small cell lung cancer. This clonotype was seen ten or more times. TCRdb called the PCR reads again in MiXCR, with one record for every CDR3 protein. The sample consists of under 15,000 distinct CDR3 sequences, 53% of them appearing once. The CDR3 has 16 amino acids. The V gene end was trimmed by 6 bases and the J gene end by 4 bases; junction bases not matched to a gene: 10. CDR1 and CDR2 (germline): MNHNS, SASEGT. This sequence was found in a female donor with lung adenocarcinoma. The CD4 and CD8 labels of this study may be unreliable. The V gene is TRBV6-1, the J gene TRBJ1-2, with 11 nucleotides matching TRBD1. The sample was CD8+ T cells from the center of a lung tumor. CDR3 loop: CASRNGQGAWSYGYTF. CDR3 sequence (DNA): TGTGCCAGCAGAAACGGACAGGGGGCTTGGAGCTATGGCTACACCTTC.